What follows are 23 T cell receptor beta chains derived from one specimen sequenced in a study of memory CD4+ T cells and cytomegalovirus serostatus. Single viable CD3+CD4+CD8-CD45RO+ cells were sorted as the memory CD4+ T cells. TCRdb's table, derived via immunoSEQ multiplex PCR, lists solely in-frame clones and lacks some. The sample shows fewer than 35,000 clones, approximately 72% of them seen only once. Sequencing used memory CD4+ T cells from blood. Receptors originate from an adult in good health and CMV-seronegative.

Only a few counts were recorded for this clone. The rearrangement links TRBV7-8 to TRBJ1-1, with TRBD1 identical over 10 bases. This CDR3 has 13 amino acids. V dropped 4 bases and J dropped 7; count of bases not matched to a gene: 3. Germline-derived CDR1 and CDR2 are SGHVS and FQNEAQ. CDR3 sequence reads: CASSWGQGSEAFF. The CDR3 DNA sequence: TGTGCCAGCAGCTGGGGACAGGGGAGTGAAGCTTTCTTT.

In its sample, this clone was seen a few times. This chain links TRBV5-4 with TRBJ1-2, with D perhaps matching TRBD1 (5 bases). The germline V and J ends were trimmed by 6 bases and 4 bases, with 13 bases remaining between them. Germline lookup yields CDR1 SGHNT and CDR2 YYREEE (reference sequence). The CDR3 is 13 residues long. The CDR3 coding sequence is TGTGCCAGCAAGCCCTATGGGACCTATGGCTACACCTTC. Translation gives CASKPYGTYGYTF.

This clone appeared a single time. The chain carries TRBV9 and TRBJ2-2, with D uncertain. The CDR3 has 14 residues. V lost 4 bases and J 1 base, leaving 8 bases between the germline ends. Germline V gene lookup returns CDR1 SGDLS and CDR2 YYNGEE. The CDR3 is CASSLRGNTGELFF. CDR3 bases: TGTGCCAGCAGCCTCCGAGGGAACACCGGGGAGCTGTTTTTT.

This clone was seen a few times. V is TRBV11-3 and J is TRBJ1-1; the match to TRBD1 covers 11 bases. The V gene end was trimmed by 5 bases and the J gene end by 4 bases; junction bases not matched to a gene: 6. The CDR3 totals 15 residues. The germline V gene encodes CDR1 SGHNT and CDR2 YENEEA. CDR3 in DNA: TGTGCCAGCAGCGCCGGACAGGGGGCAAGCACTGAAGCTTTCTTT. Its translation: CASSAGQGASTEAFF.

The gene calls are TRBV6-1 and TRBJ2-2; 8 bases are shared with TRBD1. V was pared by 8 bases and J by 5 bases, with 4 bases of the junction left unmatched. The germline gives CDR1 MNHNS, CDR2 SASEGT. The CDR3 spans 13 residues. The CDR3 region is CASDRGNTGELFF. DNA of the CDR3: TGTGCCAGCGACAGGGGAAATACCGGGGAGCTGTTTTTT.

The chain joins TRBV6-6 to TRBJ2-1, with D perhaps TRBD2 (5 bases). The CDR3 length is 12 residues. Germline CDR1 MNHNY, CDR2 SVGAGI (reference sequence). Trimming left V 2 bases short and J 7 bases short, with 6 bases between. CDR3 nucleotide sequence: TGTGCCAGCAGTTACCCGGGGAATGAGCAGTTCTTC. Amino acid sequence: CASSYPGNEQFF.

This clone was observed once. The rearrangement uses TRBV28 and TRBJ2-3; no definite D call. The CDR3 is 13 residues long. V was pared by 4 bases and J by 2 bases, with 7 bases between. The germline gives CDR1 MDHEN, CDR2 SYDVKM. Here the CDR3 reads CASSSYATDTQYF. The DNA for the CDR3 is TGTGCCAGCAGTTCATATGCCACAGATACGCAGTATTTT.

The chain employs TRBV5-4 and TRBJ1-1; maybe TRBD1 (6 bases). The V gene's germline CDR1 is SGHNT and CDR2 YYREEE (reference sequence). The V end lost 7 bases, the J end lost 0 bases, and 13 bases lay between the germline ends. The CDR3 runs to 14 residues. CDR3 in amino acids: CASGSGQMNTEAFF. The CDR3 nucleotides read TGTGCCAGCGGATCAGGACAGATGAACACTGAAGCTTTCTTT. Full variable domain (remainder filled in from reference TRBV5-4 and TRBJ1-1): ETGVTQSPTHLIKTRGQQVTLRCSSQSGHNTVSWYQQALGQGPQFIFQYYREEENGRGNFPPRFSGLQFPNYSSELNVNALELDDSALYLCASGSGQMNTEAFFGQGTRLTVV.

The chain recombines TRBV5-6 with TRBJ1-6, with no clear D. The CDR3 extends over 15 amino acids. V dropped 0 bases and J dropped 14 bases, with 18 bases sitting between them. The germline gives CDR1 SGHDT, CDR2 YYEEEE. The CDR3 spells CASSLVGPRSQALHF. The CDR3 coding sequence is TGTGCCAGCAGCTTGGTCGGACCGAGGTCGCAGGCCCTCCACTTT.

This clone has only one observation. This chain joins TRBV10-3 and TRBJ1-1; D gene ambiguous. The V end lost 5 bases, the J end lost 0 bases, and 4 bases lay between the germline ends. The CDR3 covers 12 residues. Germline-derived CDR1 and CDR2 are ENHRY and SYGVKD. The CDR3 is CAISPLNTEAFF. Written as DNA, the CDR3 is TGTGCCATCAGTCCCTTGAACACTGAAGCTTTCTTT.

CDR3 sequence: CASSSQEGETNTEAFF. The DNA for the CDR3 is TGCGCCAGCAGCTCGCAGGAGGGGGAGACGAACACTGAAGCTTTCTTT. The J gene is TRBJ1-1, the V gene TRBV5-1; a possible D gene is TRBD1 (6 bases). Germline CDR1 reads SGHRS; CDR2 reads YFSETQ. The CDR3 length is 16 residues. V shed 3 bases and J shed 1 base, with 16 bases lying between them.

The rearrangement uses TRBV5-1 and TRBJ1-1; D remains unclear. Trimming removed 2 bases at V and 6 bases at J, with 11 bases between. The germline V gene has CDR1 SGHRS and CDR2 YFSETQ. This CDR3 region has 13 residues. CDR3 protein: CASSFEGQAEAFF. In DNA form, the CDR3 reads TGCGCCAGCAGCTTTGAAGGGCAGGCTGAAGCTTTCTTT.

V usage is TRBV6-1 and J usage is TRBJ1-2, with D perhaps TRBD1 (6 bases). Trimming cost V 0 bases and J 8 bases, with 10 bases left between them. CDR3 length: 13 residues. CDR1 and CDR2 from the germline V gene are MNHNS and SASEGT. CDR3: CASSEAGGTGYTF. The CDR3 coding sequence is TGTGCCAGCAGTGAAGCAGGGGGAACGGGCTACACCTTC.

This rearrangement joins TRBV6-1 to TRBJ2-6; maybe TRBD2 (6 bases). In germline, CDR1 is MNHNS, CDR2 SASEGT. This CDR3 has 16 amino acids. The V gene lost 2 bases and the J gene lost 4 bases, with 12 bases spanning the gap. This CDR3 reads CASSELRGSGANVLTF. CDR3 coding DNA: TGTGCCAGCAGTGAATTGCGGGGATCCGGGGCCAACGTCCTGACTTTC.

V gene TRBV6-5 combines with J gene TRBJ1-2; the match to TRBD1 covers 8 bases. The CDR3 loop spans 14 amino acids. Germline lookup yields CDR1 MNHEY and CDR2 SVGAGI. J gave up 3 bases and V 7 bases, and 7 bases lay outside the gene matches. Here the CDR3 DNA reads TGTGCCAGCACCAGACCGGACAGGGACTATGGCTACACCTTC. It is translated as CASTRPDRDYGYTF.

The chain has TRBV6-1 and TRBJ1-1; tentatively, D is TRBD1 (5 bases). The CDR3 is 14 residues long. V lost 7 bases, J lost 3 bases, and 15 bases lay in between. Per the germline V gene, CDR1 is MNHNS and CDR2 is SASEGT. CDR3 coding DNA: TGTGCCAGCATAGTAGGGGCTCGGTACACTGAAGCTTTCTTT. Its protein is CASIVGARYTEAFF.

The chain employs TRBV6-6 and TRBJ2-2; 7 bases map to TRBD2. The CDR3 has 12 residues. The junction had 3 bases not matched to a gene; V was cut back by 8 bases and J by 6 bases. Germline V gene data show CDR1 as MNHNY and CDR2 as SVGAGI (reference sequence). The CDR3 protein is CASGTKPGELFF. Here the CDR3 DNA reads TGTGCCAGCGGGACTAAACCCGGGGAGCTGTTTTTT.

The chain uses TRBV6-5 and TRBJ1-2, with D uncertain. Trimming removed 5 bases at V and 5 bases at J, with 12 bases between. Germline V gene sequence: CDR1 MNHEY, CDR2 SVGAGI. The CDR3 contains 13 residues. In DNA, the CDR3 is TGTGCCAGCAGTGAGGGTGCGAGATATGGCTACACCTTC. Translated: CASSEGARYGYTF.

This clone was counted once. This chain joins TRBV9 and TRBJ2-2; no clear D gene. Germline loops: CDR1 SGDLS, CDR2 YYNGEE. The CDR3 length is 12 residues. With 2 bases removed from V and 2 bases from J, the gap between germline ends came to 1 base. CDR3 bases: TGTGCCAGCAGCGTTAACACCGGGGAGCTGTTTTTT. Its translation: CASSVNTGELFF.

The chain uses TRBV7-2 and TRBJ2-1, with 7 bases matching TRBD2. The CDR3 has 15 residues. Germline CDR1 reads SGHTA; CDR2 reads FQGNSA. V lost 1 base and J lost 6; bases outside the gene matches: 6. The CDR3 DNA follows: TGTGCCAGCAGCTTAGAGCGGGGCGGCCGCAATGAGCAGTTCTTC. This translates into CASSLERGGRNEQFF. Full variable domain (remainder filled in from reference TRBV7-2 and TRBJ2-1): GAGVSQSPSNKVTEKGKDVELRCDPISGHTALYWYRQSLGQGLEFLIYFQGNSAPDKSGLPSDRFSAERTGGSVSTLTIQRTQQEDSAVYLCASSLERGGRNEQFFGPGTRLTVL.

The gene calls are TRBV5-4 and TRBJ1-6; 8 positions agree with TRBD1. CDR1 and CDR2 from the germline V gene are SGHNT and YYREEE (reference sequence). The trim removed 3 bases at V and 8 bases at J, leaving 4 bases unmatched. CDR3 length equals 14 residues. The CDR3 sequence is CASSSTGDHSPLHF. In DNA, the CDR3 is TGTGCCAGCAGCTCGACAGGGGATCATTCACCCCTCCACTTT.

This chain connects TRBV11-2 to TRBJ1-2; D might be TRBD1 (6 bases). Germline lookup yields CDR1 SGHAT and CDR2 FQNNGV. This CDR3 is 14 amino acids long. Trimming removed 4 bases at V and 4 bases at J, with 13 bases between. The DNA for the CDR3 is TGTGCCAGCAGCTCACAGGGAGAAGTCTATGGCTACACCTTC. It yields the protein CASSSQGEVYGYTF.

In this sample, this clone turned up a few times. The chain couples TRBV29-1 to TRBJ1-1; 9 bases fit TRBD1. This CDR3 spans 13 amino acids. V dropped 7 bases and J dropped 2; count of bases not matched to a gene: 5. Germline V gene sequence: CDR1 SQVTM, CDR2 ANQGSEA. As DNA, the CDR3 is TGCAGCGGGAAGACAGGGGGTAACACTGAAGCTTTCTTT. Amino acids: CSGKTGGNTEAFF.